Reported below is one T cell receptor beta chain. What it binds is unknown. This entry belongs to a study of T cell responses to AZD1222 COVID-19 vaccine. Overall study results and limits: Most donors were white British, females outnumbered males, and clonal diversity was possibly underestimated.

TCRdb keeps only in-frame clones here, not all; method: immunoSEQ multiplex PCR. The sample holds some 140,000 clones, roughly 90% seen once. This receptor was taken from an adult in good health. The source material was peripheral blood, sampled on day 0 of AZD1222 vaccination.

The CDR3 region is CASSYGRANTEAFF. CDR3 coding DNA: TGTGCCAGCAGCTACGGACGGGCTAACACTGAAGCTTTCTTT. V is TRBV7-8 and J is TRBJ1-1; D gene ambiguous. V was cut by 4 bases and J by 2 bases, with 11 bases left in between. Germline V gene data show CDR1 as SGHVS and CDR2 as FQNEAQ. The CDR3 runs 14 residues.